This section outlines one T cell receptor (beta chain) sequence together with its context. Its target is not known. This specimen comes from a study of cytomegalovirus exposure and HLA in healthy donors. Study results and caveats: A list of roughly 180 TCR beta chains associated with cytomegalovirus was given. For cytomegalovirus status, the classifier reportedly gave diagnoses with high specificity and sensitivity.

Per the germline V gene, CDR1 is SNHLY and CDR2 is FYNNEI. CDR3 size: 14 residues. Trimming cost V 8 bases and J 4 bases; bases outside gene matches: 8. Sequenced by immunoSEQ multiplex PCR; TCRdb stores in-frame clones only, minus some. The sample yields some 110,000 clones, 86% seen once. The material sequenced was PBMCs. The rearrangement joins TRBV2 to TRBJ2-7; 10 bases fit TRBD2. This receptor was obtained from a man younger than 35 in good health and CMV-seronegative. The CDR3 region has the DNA TGTGCCAGCTCCGGTAGCGGGGGGCAGTACGAGCAGTACTTC. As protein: CASSGSGGQYEQYF.